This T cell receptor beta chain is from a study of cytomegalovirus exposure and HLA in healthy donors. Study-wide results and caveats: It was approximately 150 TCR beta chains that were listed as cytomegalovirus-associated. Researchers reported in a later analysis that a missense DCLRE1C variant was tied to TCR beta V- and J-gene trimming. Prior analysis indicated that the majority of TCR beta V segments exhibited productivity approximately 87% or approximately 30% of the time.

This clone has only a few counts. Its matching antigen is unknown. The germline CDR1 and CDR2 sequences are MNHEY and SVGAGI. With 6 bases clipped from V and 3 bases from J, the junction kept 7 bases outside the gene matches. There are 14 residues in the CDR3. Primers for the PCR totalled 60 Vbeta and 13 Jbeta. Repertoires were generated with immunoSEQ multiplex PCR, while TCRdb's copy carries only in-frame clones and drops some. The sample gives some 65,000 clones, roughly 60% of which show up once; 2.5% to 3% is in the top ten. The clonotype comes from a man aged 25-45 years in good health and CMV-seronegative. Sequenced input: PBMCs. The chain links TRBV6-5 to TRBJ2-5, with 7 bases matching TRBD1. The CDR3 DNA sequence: TGTGCCAGCAGCCGGGGACAGTTGAAAGAGACCCAGTACTTC. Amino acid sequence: CASSRGQLKETQYF.